Listed below are T cell receptor beta chains from one sample, sequenced in a study of technical replicates of blood from several donors. Repertoires were generated with immunoSEQ multiplex PCR, while TCRdb's copy carries only in-frame clones and drops some. Of some 84,000 clones in the sample, 91% are singletons; the top ten hold around 0.37%. The sample consisted of T cells isolated from PBMCs. These receptors came from a human donor in good health. CDR3s include the opening cysteine and the closing phenylalanine or tryptophan. The order of the fields is clone size, J gene, D gene, V gene, CDR3 DNA, CDR3 protein. D genes are given only for firm matches. A row's size may be missing; if present it is once, few, many or a size class.

>NA|TRBJ2-1|TRBD2|TRBV28
TGTGCCAGCAGTCTTGGGACTAGCGGGAGGAATGAGCAGTTCTTC
CASSLGTSGRNEQFF
>NA|TRBJ2-5|TRBD2|TRBV11-3
TGTGCCAGCAGCTTTCGGGGGGAAGAGACCCAGTACTTC
CASSFRGEETQYF
>NA|TRBJ2-3|NA|TRBV4-1
TGCGCCAGCAGCCAAGATCGTCAGACTATCACAGATACGCAGTATTTT
CASSQDRQTITDTQYF
>NA|TRBJ2-2|NA|TRBV15
TGTGCCACCAACTCGGGTGGTGGGAACACCGGGGAGCTGTTTTTT
CATNSGGGNTGELFF
>NA|TRBJ1-5|NA|TRBV7-2
TGTGCCAGCAGCTTCACAGGTCAGCCCCAGCATTTT
CASSFTGQPQHF
>NA|TRBJ2-2|TRBD2|TRBV9
TGTGCCAGCAGCGTAACCCTAGCGGAGCCTAACACCGGGGAGCTGTTTTTT
CASSVTLAEPNTGELFF
>NA|TRBJ2-1|NA|TRBV4-3
TGCGCCAGCAGCCTTGGGACTGGACCATACAATGAGCAGTTCTTC
CASSLGTGPYNEQFF
>NA|TRBJ2-5|NA|TRBV9
TGTGCCAGCAGCGTAGGCTACAGGGCTGTCCAAGAGACCCAGTACTTC
CASSVGYRAVQETQYF
>NA|TRBJ1-3|NA|TRBV21-1
TGTGCCAGCAGCAAAGTGGGGAAAACCGACAGGGGGGAAGGAAACACCATATATTTT
CASSKVGKTDRGEGNTIYF
>NA|TRBJ1-5|NA|TRBV28
TGTGCCAGCAGTACCCTCAGGTGGAGCAATCAGCCCCAGCATTTT
CASSTLRWSNQPQHF
>NA|TRBJ2-7|NA|TRBV4-1
TGCGCCAGCAGCCACACTCGGGGAGGAACCTACGAGCAGTACTTC
CASSHTRGGTYEQYF
>NA|TRBJ2-2|NA|TRBV29-1
TGCAGCGTCTACTTCGGGGAGCTGTTTTTT
CSVYFGELFF
>NA|TRBJ2-1|TRBD1|TRBV4-1
TGCGCCAGCAGCCAAGAGGGACAGGACCTTGAGCAGTTCTTC
CASSQEGQDLEQFF
>once|TRBJ1-3|TRBD1|TRBV5-1
TGCGCCAGCAGCGTTGGGACAGACGGAAACACCATATATTTT
CASSVGTDGNTIYF
>NA|TRBJ2-7|NA|TRBV5-1
TGCGCCAGCAGCGCCACAGGCTCCTACGAGCAGTACTTC
CASSATGSYEQYF
>NA|TRBJ1-1|NA|TRBV5-1
TGCGCCAGCAGTCCGAACAGGGAAGTCACTGAAGCTTTCTTT
CASSPNREVTEAFF
>once|TRBJ2-3|NA|TRBV7-2
TGTGCCAGCAGCCCGCAGATCTCAGATACGCAGTATTTT
CASSPQISDTQYF
>NA|TRBJ2-7|NA|TRBV5-1
TGCGCCAGCAGCTTACAAAATAACCTCGAGCAGTACTTC
CASSLQNNLEQYF
>NA|TRBJ1-1|NA|TRBV18
TGTGCCAGCTCACGCTCGGGCACTGAAGCTTTCTTT
CASSRSGTEAFF
>NA|TRBJ1-4|TRBD1|TRBV27
TGTGCCAGCAGTTTTAGGACAGGCCGGTCTAGGCGTAGTGAAAAACTGTTTTTT
CASSFRTGRSRRSEKLFF
>NA|TRBJ2-5|NA|TRBV20-1
TGCAGTGTCGGCCAGGGAACCCAGTACTTC
CSVGQGTQYF
>NA|TRBJ2-7|NA|TRBV6-5
TGTGCCAGCAGTTTTCGAGAATCCGCCTACGAGCAGTACTTC
CASSFRESAYEQYF
>NA|TRBJ1-5|NA|TRBV19
TGTGCCAGTAGTCCCGACAGGAATCAGCCCCAGCATTTT
CASSPDRNQPQHF
>few|TRBJ2-5|TRBD2|TRBV29-1
TGCAGCGCCGGGGGACTAGCGAGGGGGGAGACCCAGTACTTC
CSAGGLARGETQYF
>NA|TRBJ1-1|NA|TRBV19
TGTGCCAGTAGAGATATGGGGAGCACTGAAGCTTTCTTT
CASRDMGSTEAFF
>NA|TRBJ1-2|NA|TRBV30
TGTGCCTGGAGTTCAGGTGGGAACTATGGCTACACCTTC
CAWSSGGNYGYTF
>NA|TRBJ2-1|TRBD2|TRBV29-1
TGCAGCGTAAAACGACTAGCGGGGGAGAATGAGCAGTTCTTC
CSVKRLAGENEQFF
>once|TRBJ1-2|TRBD1|TRBV27
TGTGCCAGCAGCGAAACCGGGACAGGGAATGGCTACACCTTC
CASSETGTGNGYTF
>NA|TRBJ2-2|TRBD2|TRBV27
TGTGCCAGCAGTTACGCAGCGGGAGAGGTCACCGGGGAGCTGTTTTTT
CASSYAAGEVTGELFF
>NA|TRBJ2-4|TRBD1|TRBV5-6
TGTGCCAGCAGCTTGTGGGACAGGGTGTACATTCAGTACTTC
CASSLWDRVYIQYF
>NA|TRBJ1-2|TRBD1|TRBV6-1
TGTGCCAGCAACGAAAGACAGGGCTATGGCTACACCTTC
CASNERQGYGYTF
>NA|TRBJ1-2|NA|TRBV28
TGTGCCAGCAGCCGGACAGACAACTATGGCTACACCTTC
CASSRTDNYGYTF
>NA|TRBJ2-7|TRBD1|TRBV9
TGTGCCAGCAGCGCAACAGGGGGAACCAGCTCCTACGAGCAGTACTTC
CASSATGGTSSYEQYF
>NA|TRBJ2-3|TRBD2|TRBV30
TGTGCCTGGAGTGTACGGGGGGTAGTCGCAGATACGCAGTATTTT
CAWSVRGVVADTQYF
>NA|TRBJ1-1|TRBD1|TRBV30
TGTGCCATAAGGACAGGGGGCGCGGGGAACACTGAAGCTTTCTTT
CAIRTGGAGNTEAFF
>NA|TRBJ2-7|NA|TRBV9
TGTGCCAGCAGCGTAAGTTTTGAGGGGACACCTTCCTACGAGCAGTACTTC
CASSVSFEGTPSYEQYF
>NA|TRBJ1-1|TRBD1|TRBV2
TGTGCCAGCAGGACGGGACAGTTCGACACTGAAGCTTTCTTT
CASRTGQFDTEAFF
>NA|TRBJ2-7|NA|TRBV7-7
TGTGCTAGCAGCTTAGGGTCCGGCGCACACTACGAGCAGTACTTC
CASSLGSGAHYEQYF
>NA|TRBJ2-7|TRBD2|TRBV7-6
TGTGCCAGTGGTTGGCGGGAGAACTACGAGCAGTACTTC
CASGWRENYEQYF
>NA|TRBJ2-7|TRBD1|TRBV19
TGTGCCAGTAGTATTGGGACAGGACTTTCCTACGAGCAGTACTTC
CASSIGTGLSYEQYF
>once|TRBJ2-7|NA|TRBV6-1
TGTGCCAGCAGCGGACAGAAAGCCTACGAGCAGTACTTC
CASSGQKAYEQYF
>NA|TRBJ2-7|NA|TRBV27
TGTGCCAGCAGATTACTGGTCCGGGGGAACTACGAGCAGTACTTC
CASRLLVRGNYEQYF
>NA|TRBJ2-7|NA|TRBV28
TGTGCCAGCAGCCCCCTGGAGCTATTCGAGCAGTACTTC
CASSPLELFEQYF
>NA|TRBJ2-2|TRBD1|TRBV7-7
TGTGCCAGCAGCTTAATGCCTACAGGGGAATCTCGGAACACCGGGGAGCTGTTTTTT
CASSLMPTGESRNTGELFF
>NA|TRBJ2-7|NA|TRBV7-9
TGTGCCAGCAGCTTAGGAGGACTTACCTACGAGCAGTACTTC
CASSLGGLTYEQYF
>NA|TRBJ2-5|TRBD2|TRBV28
TGTGCCAGCAGTCCTGGACTAGCGGGAGGGTATGAGACCCAGTACTTC
CASSPGLAGGYETQYF
>NA|TRBJ1-4|NA|TRBV6-6
TGTGCCAGCAGTTTCGGGGGGGGACCCAATGAAAAACTGTTTTTT
CASSFGGGPNEKLFF
>NA|TRBJ2-1|TRBD1|TRBV7-9
TGTGCCAGCAGCGTGACAGGGGTCAATGAGCAGTTCTTC
CASSVTGVNEQFF
>NA|TRBJ2-5|NA|TRBV5-4
TGTGCCAGCAGCCCGCCCGAACGTGGGGCGGAGACCCAGTACTTC
CASSPPERGAETQYF
>NA|TRBJ2-2|NA|TRBV5-4
TGTGCCAGCAGCTTGGTGTTGGGCGGGATCTACACCGGGGAGCTGTTTTTT
CASSLVLGGIYTGELFF
>NA|TRBJ1-2|TRBD1|TRBV5-1
TGCGCCAGCATCGAATTACAGGGGGCAGGAGGCTACACCTTC
CASIELQGAGGYTF
>NA|TRBJ2-1|TRBD2|TRBV5-4
TGTGCCAGCAGCTCGACTAGCGGGCCTTCCTACAATGAGCAGTTCTTC
CASSSTSGPSYNEQFF
>NA|TRBJ2-7|NA|TRBV6-5
TGTGCCAGCAGTTCTCGGGACACCTCCTACGAGCAGTACTTC
CASSSRDTSYEQYF